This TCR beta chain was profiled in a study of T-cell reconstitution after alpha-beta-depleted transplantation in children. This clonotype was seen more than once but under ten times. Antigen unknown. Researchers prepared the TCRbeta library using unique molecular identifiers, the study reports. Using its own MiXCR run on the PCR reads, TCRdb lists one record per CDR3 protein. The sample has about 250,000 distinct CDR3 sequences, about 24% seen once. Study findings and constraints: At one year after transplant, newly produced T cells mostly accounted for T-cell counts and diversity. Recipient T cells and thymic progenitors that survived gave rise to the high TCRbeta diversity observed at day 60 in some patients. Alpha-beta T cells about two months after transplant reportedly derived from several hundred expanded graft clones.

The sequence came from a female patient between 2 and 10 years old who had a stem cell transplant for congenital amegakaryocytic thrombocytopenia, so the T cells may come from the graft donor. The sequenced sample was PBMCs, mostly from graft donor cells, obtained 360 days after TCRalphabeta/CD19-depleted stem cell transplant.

The CDR3 coding sequence is TGTGCCAGCAGCTTGGAGATAAACACTGAAGCTTTCTTT. It specifies CASSLEINTEAFF. The chain employs TRBV5-4 and TRBJ1-1, with D unresolved. Germline V gene sequence: CDR1 SGHNT, CDR2 YYREEE (reference sequence). This CDR3 is 13 amino acids long. V lost 0 bases and J 2 bases, leaving 5 bases between the germline ends.